A selection of T cell receptor beta chains follows, all from one sample in a study of T cell responses to AZD1222 COVID-19 vaccine. The assay was immunoSEQ multiplex PCR, and TCRdb's table has in-frame clones only and misses some. The profile covers approximately 180,000 clones, with around nine tenths appearing a single time and 7.7% taken by the ten largest. Sequences were derived from peripheral blood, sampled on day 0 of AZD1222 vaccination. Every receptor here comes from an adult in good health. Each CDR3 is given with its conserved first and last residue. D genes are given only for firm matches. The size entry is marked missing in some rows and otherwise reads once, few, many or a size class.

clone_size: .; d_call: .; j_call: TRBJ2-7; v_call: TRBV28; cdr3_aa: CASTPGAGPYEQYF; cdr3_nt: TGTGCCAGCACCCCAGGGGCCGGTCCCTACGAGCAGTACTTC
clone_size: .; d_call: .; j_call: TRBJ1-5; v_call: TRBV9; cdr3_aa: CASSVGGPFSNQPQHF; cdr3_nt: TGTGCCAGCAGCGTCGGGGGACCCTTTAGCAATCAGCCCCAGCATTTT
clone_size: .; d_call: TRBD1; j_call: TRBJ1-1; v_call: TRBV4-1; cdr3_aa: CASGLQGMNTEAFF; cdr3_nt: TGCGCCAGCGGGCTACAGGGGATGAACACTGAAGCTTTCTTT
clone_size: .; d_call: TRBD2; j_call: TRBJ2-3; v_call: TRBV5-1; cdr3_aa: CASSPGRTDTQYF; cdr3_nt: TGCGCCAGCAGCCCCGGGAGGACAGATACGCAGTATTTT
clone_size: .; d_call: TRBD1; j_call: TRBJ1-5; v_call: TRBV19; cdr3_aa: CASSTGQGNQPQHF; cdr3_nt: TGTGCCAGTAGTACGGGACAGGGCAATCAGCCCCAGCATTTT
clone_size: .; d_call: .; j_call: TRBJ1-1; v_call: TRBV4-1; cdr3_aa: CASSQEGLRTEAFF; cdr3_nt: TGCGCCAGCAGCCAAGAGGGGTTGCGGACTGAAGCTTTCTTT
clone_size: .; d_call: .; j_call: TRBJ1-1; v_call: TRBV30; cdr3_aa: CAWSVIGRRTREAFF; cdr3_nt: TGTGCCTGGAGTGTAATCGGCAGGCGAACACGGGAAGCTTTCTTT
clone_size: .; d_call: TRBD1; j_call: TRBJ1-6; v_call: TRBV7-6; cdr3_aa: CASSLETRDSWRNSPLHF; cdr3_nt: TGTGCCAGCAGCTTAGAAACCCGGGACAGCTGGAGAAATTCACCCCTCCACTTT
clone_size: .; d_call: .; j_call: TRBJ1-5; v_call: TRBV18; cdr3_aa: CASSSGSDQPQHF; cdr3_nt: TGTGCCAGCTCCTCCGGGTCCGATCAGCCCCAGCATTTT
clone_size: .; d_call: .; j_call: TRBJ2-5; v_call: TRBV28; cdr3_aa: CASSFNKGGGVQETQYF; cdr3_nt: TGTGCCAGCAGTTTCAATAAGGGTGGGGGTGTCCAAGAGACCCAGTACTTC
clone_size: once; d_call: .; j_call: TRBJ1-2; v_call: TRBV19; cdr3_aa: CASSTTGSYGYTF; cdr3_nt: TGTGCCAGTAGTACCACAGGGTCCTATGGCTACACCTTC
clone_size: .; d_call: .; j_call: TRBJ1-2; v_call: TRBV4-2; cdr3_aa: CASSQDFGVGYTF; cdr3_nt: TGTGCCAGCAGCCAAGATTTCGGGGTTGGCTACACCTTC
clone_size: .; d_call: .; j_call: TRBJ2-1; v_call: TRBV2; cdr3_aa: CASKAYNEQFF; cdr3_nt: TGTGCCAGCAAAGCTTACAATGAGCAGTTCTTC
clone_size: .; d_call: .; j_call: TRBJ2-3; v_call: TRBV19; cdr3_aa: CASSIDGLGLDTQYF; cdr3_nt: TGTGCCAGTAGTATAGACGGTTTGGGGTTGGATACGCAGTATTTT
clone_size: .; d_call: TRBD2; j_call: TRBJ2-2; v_call: TRBV5-4; cdr3_aa: CASSLLAGGLNAGELFF; cdr3_nt: TGTGCCAGCAGCTTGCTAGCGGGGGGGCTGAACGCCGGGGAGCTGTTTTTT
clone_size: .; d_call: TRBD1; j_call: TRBJ2-2; v_call: TRBV6-2/TRBV6-3; cdr3_aa: CASSSPDRGTGELFF; cdr3_nt: TGTGCCAGCAGTTCCCCCGACAGGGGGACCGGGGAGCTGTTTTTT
clone_size: .; d_call: TRBD1; j_call: TRBJ2-2; v_call: TRBV7-6; cdr3_aa: CASSQPRTGDTGELFF; cdr3_nt: TGTGCCAGCAGCCAACCCCGGACAGGAGACACCGGGGAGCTGTTTTTT
clone_size: .; d_call: .; j_call: TRBJ1-6; v_call: TRBV5-5; cdr3_aa: CASSQGSAGNSPLHF; cdr3_nt: TGTGCCAGCAGCCAGGGATCGGCGGGGAATTCACCCCTCCACTTT
clone_size: .; d_call: .; j_call: TRBJ1-2; v_call: TRBV7-9; cdr3_aa: CASSLGSGTFDYGYTF; cdr3_nt: TGTGCCAGCAGCTTGGGATCCGGGACATTCGACTATGGCTACACCTTC
clone_size: .; d_call: .; j_call: TRBJ1-6; v_call: TRBV7-9; cdr3_aa: CASSNSNSPLHF; cdr3_nt: TGTGCCAGCAGCAACAGTAATTCACCCCTCCACTTT
clone_size: .; d_call: .; j_call: TRBJ1-5; v_call: TRBV19; cdr3_aa: CASSIGGERRYQPQHF; cdr3_nt: TGTGCCAGTAGTATTGGTGGGGAGCGGCGATATCAGCCCCAGCATTTT
clone_size: .; d_call: .; j_call: TRBJ2-7; v_call: TRBV5-3; cdr3_aa: CARSLSPDPSYEQYF; cdr3_nt: TGTGCCAGAAGCTTGTCGCCGGATCCTTCCTACGAGCAGTACTTC
clone_size: .; d_call: .; j_call: TRBJ1-4; v_call: TRBV13; cdr3_aa: CASSIRTHSNEKLFF; cdr3_nt: TGTGCCAGCAGCATCCGGACTCACTCTAATGAAAAACTGTTTTTT
clone_size: once; d_call: TRBD1; j_call: TRBJ2-2; v_call: TRBV7-2; cdr3_aa: CASSRDRANTGELFF; cdr3_nt: TGTGCCAGCAGCCGGGACAGGGCCAACACCGGGGAGCTGTTTTTT
clone_size: .; d_call: .; j_call: TRBJ2-7; v_call: TRBV19; cdr3_aa: CASSIGRGSYEQYF; cdr3_nt: TGTGCCAGTAGTATCGGGAGAGGGAGTTACGAGCAGTACTTC
clone_size: .; d_call: TRBD1; j_call: TRBJ1-2; v_call: TRBV19; cdr3_aa: CASSIGTGQGYYGYTF; cdr3_nt: TGTGCCAGTAGTATAGGAACGGGACAGGGGTACTATGGCTACACCTTC
clone_size: .; d_call: .; j_call: TRBJ1-1; v_call: TRBV29-1; cdr3_aa: CSVRSRYTEAFF; cdr3_nt: TGCAGCGTCCGGTCAAGGTACACTGAAGCTTTCTTT
clone_size: .; d_call: .; j_call: TRBJ2-1; v_call: TRBV7-2; cdr3_aa: CASSSKTPQGYVYNEQFF; cdr3_nt: TGTGCCAGCAGCTCAAAGACCCCCCAAGGGTATGTCTACAATGAGCAGTTCTTC
clone_size: .; d_call: .; j_call: TRBJ2-6; v_call: TRBV5-6; cdr3_aa: CASSLGRISGANVLTF; cdr3_nt: TGTGCCAGCAGCTTAGGTAGGATCTCTGGGGCCAACGTCCTGACTTTC
clone_size: .; d_call: .; j_call: TRBJ2-7; v_call: TRBV6-2/TRBV6-3; cdr3_aa: CASSYWAAEQYF; cdr3_nt: TGTGCCAGCAGTTATTGGGCGGCCGAGCAGTACTTC
clone_size: .; d_call: .; j_call: TRBJ2-3; v_call: TRBV7-9; cdr3_aa: CASSLRPSDTQYF; cdr3_nt: TGTGCCAGCAGCTTAAGGCCGTCCGATACGCAGTATTTT
clone_size: .; d_call: .; j_call: TRBJ2-5; v_call: TRBV11-3; cdr3_aa: CASSASLGETQYF; cdr3_nt: TGTGCCAGCAGCGCCAGCTTGGGGGAGACCCAGTACTTC